The rows below give T cell receptor beta chains drawn from one sample of a study of blood T cell repertoires in COVID-19. The repertoire was sequenced with immunoSEQ multiplex PCR; TCRdb's copy has only in-frame clones and lacks some. The table lists around 130,000 clones, about 84% of them singletons. The specimen sequenced was peripheral blood. All receptors derive from a woman aged 60-75 years with acute or convalescent COVID-19. CDR3s include the opening cysteine and the closing phenylalanine or tryptophan.

TRBV6-5	TRBJ2-1	CASSPRGDEQFF
TRBV19	TRBJ2-5	CASSIGGGIRETQYF
TRBV6-2/TRBV6-3	TRBJ1-2	CASSVAYGYTF
TRBV28	TRBJ1-2	CASSSGTGGYGYTF
TRBV10-2	TRBJ1-2	CASSESEGVGYTF
TRBV10-1	TRBJ2-1	CASRAGEDYNEQFF
TRBV9	TRBJ2-1	CASSVTSGGDNEQFF
TRBV27	TRBJ1-6	CASSLSYRENSPLHF
TRBV27	TRBJ1-2	CASSLGAGGNYGYTF
TRBV6-5	TRBJ2-7	CASSYVGEQYF
TRBV30	TRBJ1-2	CAWSWDSLYGYTF
TRBV24-1	TRBJ1-1	CATSGRTGTGIAEAFF
TRBV12-3/TRBV12-4	TRBJ1-2	CASSLQGTNGYTF
TRBV24-1	TRBJ1-2	CATGARAPYGYTF
TRBV5-4	TRBJ2-1	CADGQGGNEQFF
TRBV5-1	TRBJ1-4	CASSFQGSNEKLFF
TRBV19	TRBJ1-2	CASSARQSANYGYTF
TRBV19	TRBJ1-1	CASSPGLLNTEAFF
TRBV24-1	TRBJ1-5	CATSGAGTANQPQHF
TRBV19	TRBJ1-1	CASSIGVQRKNTEAFF
TRBV6-5	TRBJ2-2	CAMRWDRGPFGELFF
TRBV19	TRBJ2-1	CASSIDRPAGGQNEQFF
TRBV2	TRBJ2-3	CASNRDGADTQYF
TRBV11-2	TRBJ1-4	CASSPSGGKGNEKLFF
TRBV18	TRBJ2-2	CASSQGQPGELFF
TRBV5-1	TRBJ2-3	CASERTSGGGNTQYF
TRBV11-2	TRBJ1-1	CASSQSQGVQAFF
TRBV12-5	TRBJ1-1	CASGQTTGNTEAFF
TRBV19	TRBJ1-2	CASKGGEGLTNYGNTF